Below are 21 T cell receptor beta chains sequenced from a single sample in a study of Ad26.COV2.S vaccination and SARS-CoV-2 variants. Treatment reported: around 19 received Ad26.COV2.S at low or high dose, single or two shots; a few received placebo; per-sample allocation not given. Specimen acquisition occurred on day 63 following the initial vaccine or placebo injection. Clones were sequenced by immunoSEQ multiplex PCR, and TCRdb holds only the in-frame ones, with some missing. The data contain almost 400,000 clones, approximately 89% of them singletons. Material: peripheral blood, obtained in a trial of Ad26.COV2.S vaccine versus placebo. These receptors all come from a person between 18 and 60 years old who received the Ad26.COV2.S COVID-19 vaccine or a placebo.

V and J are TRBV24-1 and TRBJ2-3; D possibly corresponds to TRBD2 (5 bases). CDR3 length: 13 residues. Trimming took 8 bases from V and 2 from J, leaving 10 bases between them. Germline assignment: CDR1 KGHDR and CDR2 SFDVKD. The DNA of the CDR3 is TGTGCCACCAAGAGCGGATCCACAGATACGCAGTATTTT. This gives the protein CATKSGSTDTQYF.

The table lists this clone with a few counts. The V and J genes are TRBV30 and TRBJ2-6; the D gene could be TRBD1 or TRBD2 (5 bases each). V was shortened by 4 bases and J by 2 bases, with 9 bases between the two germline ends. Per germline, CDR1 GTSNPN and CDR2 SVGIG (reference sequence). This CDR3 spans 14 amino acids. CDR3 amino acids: CAWTRGAGANVLTF. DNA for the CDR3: TGTGCCTGGACGAGGGGCGCTGGGGCCAACGTCCTGACTTTC.

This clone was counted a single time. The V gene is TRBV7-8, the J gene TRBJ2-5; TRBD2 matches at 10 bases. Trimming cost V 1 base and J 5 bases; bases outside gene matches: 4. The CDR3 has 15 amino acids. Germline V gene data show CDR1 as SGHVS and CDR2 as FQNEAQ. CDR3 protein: CASSLVSGRLETQYF. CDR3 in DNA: TGTGCCAGCAGCTTAGTTAGCGGGAGGCTTGAGACCCAGTACTTC.

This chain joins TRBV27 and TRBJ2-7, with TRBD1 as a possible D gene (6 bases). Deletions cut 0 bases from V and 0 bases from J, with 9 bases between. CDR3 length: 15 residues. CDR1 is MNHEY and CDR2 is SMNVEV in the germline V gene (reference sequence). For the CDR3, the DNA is TGTGCCAGCAGTTTATCCAGGGGCCCCTCCTACGAGCAGTACTTC. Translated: CASSLSRGPSYEQYF.

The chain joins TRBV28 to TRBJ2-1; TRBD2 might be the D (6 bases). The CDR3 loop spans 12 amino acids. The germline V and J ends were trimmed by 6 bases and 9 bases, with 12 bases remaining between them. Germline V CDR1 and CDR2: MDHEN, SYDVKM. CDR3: CASSTVGGEQFF. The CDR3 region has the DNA TGTGCCAGCAGCACGGTCGGGGGTGAGCAGTTCTTC.

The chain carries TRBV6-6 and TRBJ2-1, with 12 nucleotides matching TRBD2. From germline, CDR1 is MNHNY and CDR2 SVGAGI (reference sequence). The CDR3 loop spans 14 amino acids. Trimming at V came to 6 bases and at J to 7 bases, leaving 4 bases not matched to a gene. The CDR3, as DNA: TGTGCCAGCAGACCTAGCGGGAGGGTGAATGAGCAGTTCTTC. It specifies CASRPSGRVNEQFF.

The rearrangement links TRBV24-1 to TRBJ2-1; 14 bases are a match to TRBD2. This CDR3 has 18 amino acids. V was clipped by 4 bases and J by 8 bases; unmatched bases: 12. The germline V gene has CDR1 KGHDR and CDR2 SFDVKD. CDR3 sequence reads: CATSETKPGTSGSHEQFF. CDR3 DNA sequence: TGTGCCACCAGTGAGACGAAACCCGGGACTAGCGGGAGTCATGAGCAGTTCTTC.

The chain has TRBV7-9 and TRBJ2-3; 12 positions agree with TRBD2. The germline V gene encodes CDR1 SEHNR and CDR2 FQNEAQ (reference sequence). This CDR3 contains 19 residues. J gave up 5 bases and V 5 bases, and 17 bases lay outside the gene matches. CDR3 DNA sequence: TGTGCCAGCAGCCCAATCCTAGGGGCGACTAGCGGGAGAAGAGATACGCAGTATTTT. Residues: CASSPILGATSGRRDTQYF.

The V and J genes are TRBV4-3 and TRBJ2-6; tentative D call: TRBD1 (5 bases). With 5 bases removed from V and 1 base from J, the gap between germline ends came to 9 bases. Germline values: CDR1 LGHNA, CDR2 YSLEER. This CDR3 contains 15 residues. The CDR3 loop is CASSFAGSGANVLTF. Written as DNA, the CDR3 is TGCGCCAGCAGCTTTGCAGGGTCTGGGGCCAACGTCCTGACTTTC.

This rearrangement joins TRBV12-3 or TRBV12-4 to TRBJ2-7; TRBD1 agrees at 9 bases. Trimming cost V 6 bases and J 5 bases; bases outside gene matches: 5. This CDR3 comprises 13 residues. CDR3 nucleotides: TGTGCCAGCAGACCCGGACAGGGGCACGAGCAGTACTTC. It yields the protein CASRPGQGHEQYF.

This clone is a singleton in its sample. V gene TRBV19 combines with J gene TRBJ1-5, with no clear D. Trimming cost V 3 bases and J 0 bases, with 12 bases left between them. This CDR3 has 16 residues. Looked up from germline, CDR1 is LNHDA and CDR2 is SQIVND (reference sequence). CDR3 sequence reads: CASSMFGEDSNQPQHF. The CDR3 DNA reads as TGTGCCAGTAGTATGTTTGGGGAGGATAGCAATCAGCCCCAGCATTTT.

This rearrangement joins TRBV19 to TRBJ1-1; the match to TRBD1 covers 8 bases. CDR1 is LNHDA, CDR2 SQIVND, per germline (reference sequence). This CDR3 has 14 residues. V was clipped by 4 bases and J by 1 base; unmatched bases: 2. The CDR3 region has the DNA TGTGCCAGTAGTAGAGGACAGGGGAACACTGAAGCTTTCTTT. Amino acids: CASSRGQGNTEAFF. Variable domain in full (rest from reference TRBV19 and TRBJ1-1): DGGITQSPKYLFRKEGQNVTLSCEQNLNHDAMYWYRQDPGQGLRLIYYSQIVNDFQKGDIAEGYSVSREKKESFPLTVTSAQKNPTAFYLCASSRGQGNTEAFFGQGTRLTVV.

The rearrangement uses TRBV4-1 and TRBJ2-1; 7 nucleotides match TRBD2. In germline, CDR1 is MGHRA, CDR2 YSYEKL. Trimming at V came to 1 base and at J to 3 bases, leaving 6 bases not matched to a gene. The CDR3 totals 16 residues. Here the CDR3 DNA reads TGCGCCAGCAGCCAAGGCGCTAGCGGTAACTACAATGAGCAGTTCTTC. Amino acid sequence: CASSQGASGNYNEQFF.

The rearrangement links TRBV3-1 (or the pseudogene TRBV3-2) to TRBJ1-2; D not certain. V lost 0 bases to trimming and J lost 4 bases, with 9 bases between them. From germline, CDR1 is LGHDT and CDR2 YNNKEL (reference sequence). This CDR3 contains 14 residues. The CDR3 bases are TGTGCCAGCAGCCAAGATTTAGGGCCCTATGGCTACACCTTC. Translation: CASSQDLGPYGYTF.

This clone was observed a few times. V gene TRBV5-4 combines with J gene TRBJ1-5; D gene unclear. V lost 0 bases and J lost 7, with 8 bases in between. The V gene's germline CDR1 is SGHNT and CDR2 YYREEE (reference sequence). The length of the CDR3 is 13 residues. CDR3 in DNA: TGTGCCAGCAGCTTGGCTGGGCAACAGCCCCAGCATTTT. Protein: CASSLAGQQPQHF.

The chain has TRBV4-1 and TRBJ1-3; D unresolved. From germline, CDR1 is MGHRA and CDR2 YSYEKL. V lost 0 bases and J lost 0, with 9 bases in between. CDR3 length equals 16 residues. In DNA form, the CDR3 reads TGCGCCAGCAGCCAAGAATTGCCGCGCTCTGGAAACACCATATATTTT. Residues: CASSQELPRSGNTIYF.

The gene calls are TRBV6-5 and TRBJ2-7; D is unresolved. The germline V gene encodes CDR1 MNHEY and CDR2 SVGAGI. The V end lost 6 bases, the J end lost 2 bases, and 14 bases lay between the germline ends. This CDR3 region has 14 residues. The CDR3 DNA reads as TGTGCCAGCAGAACGCCAGGCTTCACCTACGAGCAGTACTTC. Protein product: CASRTPGFTYEQYF.

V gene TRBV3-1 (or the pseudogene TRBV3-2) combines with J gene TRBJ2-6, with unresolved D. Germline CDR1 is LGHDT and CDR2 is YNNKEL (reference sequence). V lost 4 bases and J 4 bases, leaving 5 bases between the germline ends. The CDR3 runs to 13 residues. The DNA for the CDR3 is TGTGCCAGCAGCCCCGTAGGGGCCAACGTCCTGACTTTC. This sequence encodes CASSPVGANVLTF.

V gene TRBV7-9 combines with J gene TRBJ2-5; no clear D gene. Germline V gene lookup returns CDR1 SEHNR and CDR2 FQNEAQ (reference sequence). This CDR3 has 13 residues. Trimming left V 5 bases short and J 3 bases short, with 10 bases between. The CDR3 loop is CASSPWIEETQYF. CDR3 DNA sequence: TGTGCCAGCAGCCCCTGGATAGAAGAGACCCAGTACTTC.

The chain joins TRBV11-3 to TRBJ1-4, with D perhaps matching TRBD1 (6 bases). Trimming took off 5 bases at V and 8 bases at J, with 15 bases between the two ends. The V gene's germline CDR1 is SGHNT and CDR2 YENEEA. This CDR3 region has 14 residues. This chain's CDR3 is CASSLREGGEKLFF. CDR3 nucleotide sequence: TGTGCCAGCAGCCTCCGGGAGGGGGGAGAAAAACTGTTTTTT.

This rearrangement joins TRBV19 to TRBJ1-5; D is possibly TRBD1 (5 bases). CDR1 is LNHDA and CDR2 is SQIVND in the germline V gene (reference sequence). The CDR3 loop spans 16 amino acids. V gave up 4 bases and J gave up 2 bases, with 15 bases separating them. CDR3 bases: TGTGCCAGTAGTAAGGTTGGAGGAGGGGGCAATCAGCCCCAGCATTTT. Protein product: CASSKVGGGGNQPQHF.